The T cell receptor beta chain described here comes from a study of Siglec-9 on CD8 T cells in melanoma. Measured with immunoSEQ multiplex PCR; TCRdb has only the in-frame clones, and not every one. The sample lists 25,000 to 35,000 clones; about 80% were seen once. Concerning this clone: Its specificity is not known.

This CDR3 is built from 14 residues. Germline CDR1 SEHNR, CDR2 FQNEAQ (reference sequence). Losses at the gene ends were 4 bases for V and 7 bases for J; bases not matched to a gene: 6. Study-level points and caveats: An effector memory CD8+ T-cell subset seemingly accumulating in melanoma was reportedly marked and regulated by Siglec-9.

J is TRBJ1-5 and V is TRBV7-9; 8 nucleotides align to TRBD1. The sample consisted of Siglec-9- CD8+ T cells sorted from blood. The receptor was isolated from a human donor in good health. CDR3 in amino acids: CASSSGQEGQPQHF. Here the CDR3 DNA reads TGTGCCAGCAGCTCGGGACAGGAGGGGCAGCCCCAGCATTTT.